These T cell receptor beta chains were read from a single sample in a study of cytomegalovirus exposure and HLA in healthy donors. The repertoire was sequenced with immunoSEQ multiplex PCR; TCRdb's copy has only in-frame clones and lacks some. This table has about 200,000 clones, around 80% appearing once. Material: PBMCs. The receptors derive from a woman aged 25 to 39 in good health and CMV-seropositive. Both conserved end residues are part of each CDR3. The D gene is left open where the match is weak. Size is omitted from some rows. Given values are once, few, many or a class for expanded clones.

j_call: TRBJ2-7
v_call: TRBV6-5
d_call: TRBD1
clone_size: -
cdr3_length: 14
cdr3_aa: CASSYRDRVNEQYF
cdr3_nt: TGTGCCAGCAGTTACCGGGACAGGGTGAACGAGCAGTACTTC

j_call: TRBJ2-4
v_call: TRBV5-1
d_call: TRBD1
clone_size: once
cdr3_length: 17
cdr3_aa: CASSLDPQGEGIDIQYF
cdr3_nt: TGCGCCAGCAGCTTGGATCCACAGGGGGAAGGAATAGACATTCAGTACTTC

j_call: TRBJ1-2
v_call: TRBV6-5
d_call: -
clone_size: -
cdr3_length: 11
cdr3_aa: CASSSGYGYTF
cdr3_nt: TGTGCCAGCAGTTCGGGCTATGGCTACACCTTC

j_call: TRBJ1-2
v_call: TRBV25-1
d_call: TRBD1
clone_size: -
cdr3_length: 17
cdr3_aa: CASSERVGQGAFDGYTF
cdr3_nt: TGTGCCAGCAGTGAACGAGTAGGACAGGGGGCTTTTGATGGCTACACCTTC

j_call: TRBJ2-1
v_call: TRBV9
d_call: -
clone_size: -
cdr3_length: 16
cdr3_aa: CASSVATLGGYNEQFF
cdr3_nt: TGTGCCAGCAGCGTAGCTACTCTGGGAGGCTACAATGAGCAGTTCTTC

j_call: TRBJ1-2
v_call: TRBV6-1
d_call: -
clone_size: few
cdr3_length: 13
cdr3_aa: CASSTRGWYGYTF
cdr3_nt: TGTGCCAGCAGCACCAGGGGATGGTATGGCTACACCTTC

j_call: TRBJ1-1
v_call: TRBV6-1
d_call: TRBD1
clone_size: -
cdr3_length: 17
cdr3_aa: CASSAYDRGRLVTEAFF
cdr3_nt: TGTGCCAGCAGTGCGTATGACAGGGGGCGGCTTGTCACTGAAGCTTTCTTT

j_call: TRBJ1-5
v_call: TRBV19
d_call: -
clone_size: -
cdr3_length: 14
cdr3_aa: CASSIARGHQPQHF
cdr3_nt: TGTGCCAGTAGTATAGCTAGGGGTCATCAGCCCCAGCATTTT

j_call: TRBJ1-2
v_call: TRBV28
d_call: TRBD1
clone_size: -
cdr3_length: 14
cdr3_aa: CASSSRQGYYGYTF
cdr3_nt: TGTGCCAGCAGTTCCCGACAGGGATACTATGGCTACACCTTC

j_call: TRBJ1-5
v_call: TRBV2
d_call: -
clone_size: -
cdr3_length: 15
cdr3_aa: CASSEGGIARQPQHF
cdr3_nt: TGTGCCAGCAGTGAAGGGGGCATCGCGCGTCAGCCCCAGCATTTT

j_call: TRBJ2-7
v_call: TRBV7-9
d_call: TRBD2
clone_size: once
cdr3_length: 13
cdr3_aa: CASSLSGGPEQYF
cdr3_nt: TGTGCCAGCAGCTTAAGCGGGGGGCCCGAGCAGTACTTC

j_call: TRBJ1-2
v_call: TRBV19
d_call: -
clone_size: -
cdr3_length: 14
cdr3_aa: CASNSAGGPYGYTF
cdr3_nt: TGTGCCAGTAACTCGGCAGGAGGCCCCTATGGCTACACCTTC

j_call: TRBJ2-7
v_call: TRBV11-2
d_call: -
clone_size: -
cdr3_length: 15
cdr3_aa: CASSPSTGTSYEQYF
cdr3_nt: TGTGCCAGCAGTCCTTCGACAGGTACCTCCTACGAGCAGTACTTC

j_call: TRBJ2-2
v_call: TRBV5-1
d_call: -
clone_size: -
cdr3_length: 14
cdr3_aa: CASSSSSGTGELFF
cdr3_nt: TGCGCCAGCAGTTCCAGTAGCGGCACCGGGGAGCTGTTTTTT

j_call: TRBJ1-5
v_call: TRBV27
d_call: TRBD1
clone_size: once
cdr3_length: 15
cdr3_aa: CASSLADRGDQPQHF
cdr3_nt: TGTGCCAGCAGTTTAGCGGACAGGGGTGATCAGCCCCAGCATTTT

j_call: TRBJ2-7
v_call: TRBV28
d_call: -
clone_size: -
cdr3_length: 13
cdr3_aa: CASSTTLPYEQYF
cdr3_nt: TGTGCCAGCAGTACCACCCTACCCTACGAGCAGTACTTC

j_call: TRBJ1-4
v_call: TRBV27
d_call: -
clone_size: -
cdr3_length: 15
cdr3_aa: CASRPGDVGNEKLFF
cdr3_nt: TGTGCCAGCAGGCCAGGGGACGTGGGTAATGAAAAACTGTTTTTT

j_call: TRBJ1-2
v_call: TRBV27
d_call: -
clone_size: -
cdr3_length: 19
cdr3_aa: CASSLLYEGETARGYGYTF
cdr3_nt: TGTGCCAGCAGTTTATTATATGAGGGGGAGACGGCCCGGGGCTATGGCTACACCTTC

j_call: TRBJ1-5
v_call: TRBV7-2
d_call: -
clone_size: -
cdr3_length: 15
cdr3_aa: CASSPWTMRNQPQHF
cdr3_nt: TGTGCCAGCAGCCCTTGGACAATGCGGAATCAGCCCCAGCATTTT

j_call: TRBJ2-1
v_call: TRBV10-3
d_call: TRBD2
clone_size: -
cdr3_length: 13
cdr3_aa: CAISSGATNEQFF
cdr3_nt: TGTGCCATCTCTAGCGGGGCAACCAATGAGCAGTTCTTC

j_call: TRBJ2-2
v_call: TRBV18
d_call: -
clone_size: -
cdr3_length: 17
cdr3_aa: CASSPTGNPGHTGELFF
cdr3_nt: TGTGCCAGCTCACCAACGGGGAACCCGGGCCACACCGGGGAGCTGTTTTTT

j_call: TRBJ1-5
v_call: TRBV30
d_call: -
clone_size: -
cdr3_length: 14
cdr3_aa: CAWKGDYSNQPQHF
cdr3_nt: TGTGCCTGGAAAGGAGATTATAGCAATCAGCCCCAGCATTTT

j_call: TRBJ2-5
v_call: TRBV25-1
d_call: TRBD1
clone_size: -
cdr3_length: 15
cdr3_aa: CASSEGTGPSETQYF
cdr3_nt: TGTGCCAGCAGTGAAGGGACAGGGCCATCCGAGACCCAGTACTTC

j_call: TRBJ2-1
v_call: TRBV7-8
d_call: TRBD2
clone_size: once
cdr3_length: 15
cdr3_aa: CASSVRLAGQDEQFF
cdr3_nt: TGTGCCAGCAGCGTAAGACTAGCGGGTCAGGATGAGCAGTTCTTC

j_call: TRBJ2-3
v_call: TRBV5-1
d_call: -
clone_size: -
cdr3_length: 15
cdr3_aa: CASSSGAGGTDTQYF
cdr3_nt: TGCGCCAGCAGCTCGGGCGCAGGGGGCACAGATACGCAGTATTTT

j_call: TRBJ2-1
v_call: TRBV7-9
d_call: -
clone_size: -
cdr3_length: 11
cdr3_aa: CASAGYNEQFF
cdr3_nt: TGTGCCAGCGCAGGTTACAATGAGCAGTTCTTC

j_call: TRBJ2-7
v_call: TRBV2
d_call: TRBD2
clone_size: -
cdr3_length: 17
cdr3_aa: CASRRGLAGEGRYEQYF
cdr3_nt: TGTGCCAGCAGACGGGGACTAGCGGGAGAAGGGAGGTACGAGCAGTACTTC

j_call: TRBJ1-4
v_call: TRBV19
d_call: -
clone_size: few
cdr3_length: 15
cdr3_aa: CASSITGTYNEKLFF
cdr3_nt: TGTGCCAGTAGTATAACGGGGACATACAATGAAAAACTGTTTTTT